This entry features one T cell receptor beta chain sequence. This clonotype was counted many times. The antigen it binds to is not known. No much larger clone exists at a distance of one base, and base qualities are not known. The CDR3 sequence holds 16 residues, the cysteine and phenylalanine included. Only the CDR3 part of the read is kept: 48 bases, read in frame from the first base. CDR1 LGHNA and CDR2 YNFKEQ were looked up in the germline V gene. Trimmed from V: 3 bases; trimmed from J: 7 bases; junction bases lacking a gene match: 13. This entry comes from a study of T cells in Graves' hyperthyroidism and ophthalmopathy (dated by TCRdb to 2018 to 2020). Notes on the research overall: Peripheral blood was sampled at the time of initial diagnosis, prior to any treatment. The paper reports TCR Vbeta CDR3 sequencing of some 140 peripheral blood samples: some 41 ophthalmopathy, approximately 74 hyperthyroidism and 17 progressor patients. After sampling, hyperthyroidism patients received methimazole starting at 30 mg daily, and ophthalmopathy patients received high-dose intravenous methylprednisolone. Prospective prediction of ophthalmopathy was tested in an independent validation cohort consisting of 18 to 20 hyperthyroidism patients and 15 or so patients who later progressed to ophthalmopathy. A discovery cohort of fewer than 110 patients, approximately 45 with Graves' ophthalmopathy and 55 to 60 with stable Graves' hyperthyroidism, was used to find distinguishing TCR V-J signatures. For training and testing, the 110 or so patients in the discovery cohort were randomly divided in a 7:3 ratio. Thyroid tissue and blood T-cell repertoires from roughly 6 Graves' hyperthyroidism patients were also compared in the study.

Graves' hyperthyroidism was defined as stable when no progression to ophthalmopathy occurred over 18 months of follow-up. Hyperthyroidism patients were newly diagnosed, with disease duration under 2 months, and aged 18 to 65 years. The study excluded patients with uncontrolled infections, other autoimmune diseases, pregnancy or lactation. Clinical symptoms, serum thyroxine and TRAb, thyroid ultrasound, and orbital computed tomography formed the basis for the diagnoses. PBMCs were isolated from about 9.1 ml of fresh peripheral blood by Ficoll-Paque density gradient centrifugation. Total RNA was extracted with Trizol reagent, and quality was checked on an Agilent 2100 Bioanalyzer. TCR beta CDR3 regions were amplified from RNA transcripts. A first-round RT-PCR of the TCR CDR3 used the HTBI primer set with the Qiagen OneStep RT-PCR kit. A second multiplex PCR round built the libraries, followed by size selection and purification. Paired-end sequencing of the libraries was performed with 100 bp reads on an Illumina HiSeq2000. The published analysis was carried out like this. SOAPnuke was used to process the raw data, removing reads that contained adapters or uncalled bases, had a mean Phred below 15, or lacked an exact match to the constant primer or identifier. High-quality paired reads were merged using COPE v1.2.5, and each unique nucleotide sequence was defined as a clonotype. MiTCR v1.1 was used to align clonotypes to the IMGT TRBV, TRBD and TRBJ reference segments. Analysis was restricted to V-J combinations with a frequency above 0.0001, which covered over 98% of repertoires. A TCS score was defined as the ratio between F50 (clonal expansion) and ExV (chaos), using BLOSUM62-based TCRdist between CDR3 peptides within each V-J. Welch's t-statistics and random forest reduced fewer than 600 V-J features to around 14, which were used in a naive Bayes classifier (R e1071). The public sequencing data were trimmed at Q25 with fastp and processed into clonotypes with MiXCR by TCRdb, which kept only in-frame beta chains. Entries that share a CDR3 protein sequence are merged under the most common genes and DNA. None of the V and J calls come from the authors' own analysis; TCRdb made them. The sample includes around 180,000 distinct CDR3 sequences, with 15% to 20% observed a single time. The leading ten clones occupy 25% to 35% of the sample.

General study outcomes and caveats: In validation, progression to ophthalmopathy was predicted by the model with 55% to 71% sensitivity and 72.22% specificity, a median of approximately 7.1 months before onset. In cross-validation, a model built on a 13 V-J signature told ophthalmopathy apart from stable hyperthyroidism with about 90% sensitivity and about 81% specificity, and in testing the same model reached 80%/75%. Sample size was not statistically predetermined, and investigators were not blinded to group allocation. Most expanded thyroid clonotypes (frequency above 0.001) were also detected in blood, a finding suggesting that blood repertoires may reflect thyroid immune responses.

Sequencing was carried out using blood. This TCR came from a woman between 45 and 65 years old with Graves' hyperthyroidism. This chain joins TRBV4-2 to TRBJ2-7, with 9 bases in between that match TRBD2. The CDR3 protein: CASSHRVASGVVEQYF. The DNA sequence is given as TGTGCCAGCAGCCACCGGGTGGCTAGCGGGGTGGTAGAGCAGTACTTC.